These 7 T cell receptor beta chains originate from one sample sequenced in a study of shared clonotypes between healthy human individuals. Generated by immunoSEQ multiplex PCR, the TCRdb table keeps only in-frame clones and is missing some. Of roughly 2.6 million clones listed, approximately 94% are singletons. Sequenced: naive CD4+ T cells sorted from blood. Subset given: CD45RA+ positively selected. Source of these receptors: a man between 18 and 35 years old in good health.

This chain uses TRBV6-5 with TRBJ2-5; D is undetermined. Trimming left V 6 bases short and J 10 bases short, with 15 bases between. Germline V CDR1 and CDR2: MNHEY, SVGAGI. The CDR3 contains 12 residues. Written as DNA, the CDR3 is TGTGCCAGCAGACGACCGGGTGGAGACCAGTACTTC. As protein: CASRRPGGDQYF.

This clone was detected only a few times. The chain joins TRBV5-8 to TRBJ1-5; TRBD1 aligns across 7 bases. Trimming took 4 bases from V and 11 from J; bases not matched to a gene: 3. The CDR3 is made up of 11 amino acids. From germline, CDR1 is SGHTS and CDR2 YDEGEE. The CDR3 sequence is CASSMGQTQHF. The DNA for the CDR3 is TGTGCCAGCAGCATGGGACAGACCCAGCATTTT. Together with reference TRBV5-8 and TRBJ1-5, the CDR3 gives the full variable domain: EAGVTQSPTHLIKTRGQQATLRCSPISGHTSVYWYQQALGLGLQFLLWYDEGEERNRGNFPPRFSGRQFPNYSSELNVNALELEDSALYLCASSMGQTQHFGDGTRLSIL.

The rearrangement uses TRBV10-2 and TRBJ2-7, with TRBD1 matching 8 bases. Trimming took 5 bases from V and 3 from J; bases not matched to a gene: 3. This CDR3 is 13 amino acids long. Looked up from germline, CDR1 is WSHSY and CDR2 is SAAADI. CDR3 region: CASSSRGLYEQYF. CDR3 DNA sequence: TGCGCCAGCAGTTCCAGGGGGCTCTACGAGCAGTACTTC.

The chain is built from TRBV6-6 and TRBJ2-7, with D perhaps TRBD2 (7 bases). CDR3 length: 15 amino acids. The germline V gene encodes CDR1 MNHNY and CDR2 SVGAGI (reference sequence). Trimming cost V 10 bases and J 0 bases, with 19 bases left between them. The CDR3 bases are TGTGCCACCTTGGACGAGGGGGGGCCCTCCTACGAGCAGTACTTC. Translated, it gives CATLDEGGPSYEQYF.

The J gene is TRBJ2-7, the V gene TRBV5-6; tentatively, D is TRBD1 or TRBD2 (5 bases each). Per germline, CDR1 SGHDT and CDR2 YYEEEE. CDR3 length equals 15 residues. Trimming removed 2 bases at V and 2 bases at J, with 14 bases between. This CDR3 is CASSLGTDLTYEQYF. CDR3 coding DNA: TGTGCCAGCAGCTTAGGGACGGACTTAACCTACGAGCAGTACTTC.

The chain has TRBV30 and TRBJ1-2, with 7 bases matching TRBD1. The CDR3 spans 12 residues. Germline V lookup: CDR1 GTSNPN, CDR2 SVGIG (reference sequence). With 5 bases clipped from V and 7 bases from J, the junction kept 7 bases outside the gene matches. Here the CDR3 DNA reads TGTGCCTGGGATAGGGGGCGCTTTGGCTACACCTTC. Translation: CAWDRGRFGYTF.

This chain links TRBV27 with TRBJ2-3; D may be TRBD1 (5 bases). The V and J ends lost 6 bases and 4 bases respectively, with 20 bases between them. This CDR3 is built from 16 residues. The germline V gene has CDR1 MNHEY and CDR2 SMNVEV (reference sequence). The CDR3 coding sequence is TGTGCCAGCAGCCGCCCGATGGGGCCCCGCCCAGATACGCAGTATTTT. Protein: CASSRPMGPRPDTQYF.